The 15 T cell receptor beta chains in this list originate from one sample, sequenced in a study of blood T cell repertoires in COVID-19. The method was immunoSEQ multiplex PCR; TCRdb's version includes in-frame clones alone and lacks a portion of them. The sample lists approximately 130,000 clones, 70% to 90% occurring once. The sample comprised peripheral blood. These receptors all stem from a human donor in a cohort sampled during active COVID-19.

V usage is TRBV4-2 and J usage is TRBJ2-2; TRBD1 aligns across 9 bases. The trim removed 0 bases at V and 6 bases at J, leaving 2 bases unmatched. Germline CDR1 reads LGHNA; CDR2 reads YNFKEQ. The CDR3 contains 15 residues. DNA of the CDR3: TGTGCCAGCAGCCAAGAAGACAGGGGGTCCGGGGAGCTGTTTTTT. Protein product: CASSQEDRGSGELFF.

The chain has TRBV28 and TRBJ1-2; D unresolved. This CDR3 has 13 amino acids. Germline lookup yields CDR1 MDHEN and CDR2 SYDVKM. Between the trimmed V and J ends, which lost 2 bases and 5 bases, there was a span of 9 bases. The CDR3 nucleotides are TGTGCCAGCAGTTTACAGATACCTTATGGCTACACCTTC. Its protein is CASSLQIPYGYTF.

The rearrangement joins TRBV3-1 (or the pseudogene TRBV3-2) to TRBJ2-5; perhaps TRBD2 as D (5 bases). V lost 4 bases to trimming and J lost 2 bases, with 11 bases between them. The CDR3 spans 14 residues. CDR1 is LGHDT and CDR2 is YNNKEL in the germline V gene (reference sequence). The CDR3 sequence: CASSLGVSQETQYF. The CDR3 bases are TGTGCCAGCAGCCTCGGGGTTTCACAAGAGACCCAGTACTTC.

This sequence joins TRBV6-6 and TRBJ2-5, with 7 positions matching TRBD1. Germline V gene lookup returns CDR1 MNHNY and CDR2 SVGAGI (reference sequence). The CDR3 length is 14 residues. After removal of 6 bases from V and 2 bases from J, the junction contained 6 bases not matched to a gene. CDR3 residues: CASRFGTEQETQYF. CDR3 nucleotide sequence: TGTGCCAGCAGGTTCGGGACAGAACAAGAGACCCAGTACTTC.

This clone was detected a few times. The J gene is TRBJ2-7, the V gene TRBV4-2; 7 bases match TRBD1. The CDR3 is 15 amino acids. Trimming took 1 base from V and 4 from J; bases not matched to a gene: 7. The germline V gene has CDR1 LGHNA and CDR2 YNFKEQ. This CDR3 reads CASSQGLQGVYEQYF. The CDR3 DNA follows: TGTGCCAGCAGCCAAGGGCTCCAGGGGGTATACGAGCAGTACTTC.

The gene calls are TRBV6-1 and TRBJ1-1, with D perhaps matching TRBD1 (6 bases). The CDR3 is 14 residues long. The V gene lost 2 bases and the J gene lost 1 base, with 8 bases spanning the gap. CDR1 is MNHNS and CDR2 is SASEGT in the germline V gene. The CDR3 region is CASSERGQNTEAFF. The CDR3 DNA reads TGTGCCAGCAGTGAACGGGGACAGAACACTGAAGCTTTCTTT.

This chain connects TRBV11-2 to TRBJ2-7, with 10 positions matching TRBD1. This CDR3 spans 14 amino acids. CDR1 is SGHAT, CDR2 FQNNGV, per germline. With V trimmed by 1 base and J by 6 bases, 3 bases remained unmatched. CDR3 nucleotide sequence: TGTGCCAGCAGCTTAGGACAGGGGGCAACCGAGCAGTACTTC. Amino acid sequence: CASSLGQGATEQYF.

The chain joins TRBV27 to TRBJ2-7, with D possibly being TRBD1 (5 bases). The germline V gene encodes CDR1 MNHEY and CDR2 SMNVEV (reference sequence). V was trimmed by 2 bases and J by 6 bases, leaving 20 bases between them. This CDR3 is built from 16 residues. In DNA, the CDR3 is TGTGCCAGCAGTTTAATTCAGGGCCTATTCCCTTCCGAGCAGTACTTC. Its translation is CASSLIQGLFPSEQYF.

This clone appeared once. The chain has TRBV7-8 and TRBJ2-1; TRBD1 might be the D (6 bases). Germline CDR1 SGHVS, CDR2 FQNEAQ. V dropped 2 bases and J dropped 8 bases, with 19 bases sitting between them. There are 16 residues in the CDR3. CDR3 region: CASSLSGTRWTDEQFF. CDR3 coding DNA: TGTGCCAGCAGCTTATCTGGGACAAGGTGGACAGATGAGCAGTTCTTC.

The rearrangement joins TRBV5-4 to TRBJ2-3, with TRBD1 as a possible D gene (6 bases). This CDR3 contains 15 residues. Trimming left V 7 bases short and J 2 bases short, with 17 bases between. Per the germline V gene, CDR1 is SGHNT and CDR2 is YYREEE (reference sequence). As DNA, the CDR3 is TGTGCCAGCGCCCCGGACAGCTCCTACACAGATACGCAGTATTTT. Translated, it gives CASAPDSSYTDTQYF.

The V and J genes are TRBV3-1 (or the pseudogene TRBV3-2) and TRBJ2-7, with TRBD1 matching 10 bases. Germline lookup yields CDR1 LGHDT and CDR2 YNNKEL (reference sequence). With 4 bases clipped from V and 1 base from J, the junction kept 4 bases outside the gene matches. This CDR3 comprises 15 residues. The CDR3 sequence: CASSRQGALSYEQYF. The CDR3 nucleotides are TGTGCCAGCAGCCGACAGGGGGCCTTATCCTACGAGCAGTACTTC.

The chain uses TRBV11-2 and TRBJ2-1, with 10 bases fitting TRBD2. V shed 2 bases and J 7 bases; nucleotides not matched to a gene: 17. Germline assignment: CDR1 SGHAT and CDR2 FQNNGV. This CDR3 is built from 19 residues. The CDR3, as DNA: TGTGCCAGCAGCTTAACGCCCCCCTTTGGAAGCGGGGGGGCGAATGAGCAGTTCTTC. Its translation is CASSLTPPFGSGGANEQFF.

The chain is built from TRBV9 and TRBJ2-1; 7 bases fit TRBD2. The CDR3 spans 15 residues. Germline V gene lookup returns CDR1 SGDLS and CDR2 YYNGEE. J gave up 5 bases and V 1 base, and 6 bases lay outside the gene matches. The CDR3: CASSVSASGNNEQFF. The CDR3 nucleotides are TGTGCCAGCAGCGTATCGGCTAGCGGTAACAATGAGCAGTTCTTC.

The chain carries TRBV5-4 and TRBJ1-2; TRBD1 agrees at 9 bases. The trim removed 4 bases at V and 3 bases at J, leaving 10 bases unmatched. Per the germline V gene, CDR1 is SGHNT and CDR2 is YYREEE (reference sequence). The CDR3 sequence is 16 residues long. CDR3 bases: TGTGCCAGCAGCAGGGATCCCCGGGACAGGGACTATGGCTACACCTTC. This translates into CASSRDPRDRDYGYTF. Based on the CDR3 plus reference TRBV5-4 and TRBJ1-2, the full variable domain is ETGVTQSPTHLIKTRGQQVTLRCSSQSGHNTVSWYQQALGQGPQFIFQYYREEENGRGNFPPRFSGLQFPNYSSELNVNALELDDSALYLCASSRDPRDRDYGYTFGSGTRLTVV.

This clone was counted a single time. The V call is TRBV3-1 (or the pseudogene TRBV3-2), the J call TRBJ1-6, with 7 bases lining up with TRBD1. Germline-derived CDR1 and CDR2 are LGHDT and YNNKEL (reference sequence). The CDR3 has 14 residues. V was pared by 0 bases and J by 10 bases, with 3 bases of the junction left unmatched. CDR3 protein: CASSQEEGGSPLHF. For the CDR3, the DNA is TGTGCCAGCAGCCAAGAAGAAGGGGGCTCACCCCTCCACTTT.